The 32 T cell receptor beta chains presented below share a single source sample, sequenced in a study of blood T cell repertoires in COVID-19. Data came from immunoSEQ multiplex PCR; TCRdb stores just in-frame clones and leaves some out. This sample has about 170,000 clones, with approximately 80% found just once. Sequenced material: peripheral blood. These TCRs come from a woman aged 65 to 85 with COVID-19, enrolled during active disease.

The chain recombines TRBV9 with TRBJ2-2; no definite D call. CDR1 and CDR2 from the germline V gene are SGDLS and YYNGEE. Trimming stripped 0 bases from V and 5 bases from J, with 5 bases between. The CDR3 is made up of 13 amino acids. The CDR3 DNA sequence: TGTGCCAGCAGCGTAGCCTTAACCGGGGAGCTGTTTTTT. Translation gives CASSVALTGELFF. Combining the CDR3 with reference TRBV9 and TRBJ2-2 gives the whole variable domain DSGVTQTPKHLITATGQRVTLRCSPRSGDLSVYWYQQSLDQGLQFLIQYYNGEERAKGNILERFSAQQFPDLHSELNLSSLELGDSALYFCASSVALTGELFFGEGSRLTVL.

The chain recombines TRBV19 with TRBJ1-5; no clear D gene. V was shortened by 0 bases and J by 0 bases, with 3 bases between the two germline ends. The germline gives CDR1 LNHDA, CDR2 SQIVND (reference sequence). This CDR3 region has 14 residues. The CDR3 DNA follows: TGTGCCAGTAGTATAGACGGTAGCAATCAGCCCCAGCATTTT. As protein: CASSIDGSNQPQHF.

This clone has only a few counts. The chain joins TRBV7-3 to TRBJ1-2; 7 bases match TRBD1. The CDR3 sequence is 14 residues long. The germline V gene encodes CDR1 SGHTA and CDR2 FQGTGA. The junction had 5 bases not matched to a gene; V was cut back by 2 bases and J by 5 bases. The chain's CDR3 is CASSLYGTEYGYTF. The CDR3 DNA reads TGTGCCAGCAGCTTATATGGGACAGAGTATGGCTACACCTTC.

This clone has a single count. CDR3 protein: CASSEGSGTGQNIQYF. The DNA for the CDR3 is TGTGCCAGCAGTGAAGGATCTGGGACAGGGCAAAACATTCAGTACTTC. This rearrangement joins TRBV6-1 to TRBJ2-4, with 9 bases identical to TRBD1. There are 16 residues in the CDR3. The V segment lost 1 base and the J segment 5 bases; nucleotides outside the gene matches: 6. CDR1 and CDR2 (germline): MNHNS, SASEGT.

The CDR3 DNA follows: TGCGCCAGCAGCCAAGACGATGGGCAGGGGTATGGCTACACCTTC. This translates into CASSQDDGQGYGYTF. The chain recombines TRBV4-1 with TRBJ1-2; tentatively, D is TRBD1 (6 bases). Germline V CDR1 and CDR2: MGHRA, YSYEKL. V was clipped by 0 bases and J by 5 bases, with 13 bases between them. The CDR3 totals 15 residues.

This clone was detected only a few times. This chain links TRBV5-1 with TRBJ2-5; possibly TRBD2 for D (6 bases). The CDR3 consists of 14 residues. The V and J ends lost 1 base and 2 bases respectively, with 9 bases between them. Germline CDR1 and CDR2: SGHRS and YFSETQ. CDR3 nucleotides: TGCGCCAGCAGCTTGACCGGGGGTCAAGAGACCCAGTACTTC. Residues: CASSLTGGQETQYF.

J is TRBJ1-1 and V is TRBV2, with 11 bases matching TRBD1. CDR1 SNHLY and CDR2 FYNNEI come from the germline V gene. This CDR3 has 14 residues. Trimming at V came to 6 bases and at J to 4 bases, leaving 4 bases not matched to a gene. The CDR3 nucleotides are TGTGCCAGCAGAGGGACAGGGGGGAGCACTGAAGCTTTCTTT. It specifies CASRGTGGSTEAFF.

This rearrangement joins TRBV2 to TRBJ1-1; TRBD1 might be the D (5 bases). V lost 2 bases to trimming and J lost 1 base, with 8 bases between them. The CDR3 consists of 14 residues. Germline CDR1 reads SNHLY; CDR2 reads FYNNEI. Here the CDR3 reads CASSENRPNTEAFF. CDR3 in DNA: TGTGCCAGCAGTGAAAACAGGCCGAACACTGAAGCTTTCTTT. Looking up the rest from reference TRBV2 and TRBJ1-1 gives the full variable domain: EPEVTQTPSHQVTQMGQEVILRCVPISNHLYFYWYRQILGQKVEFLVSFYNNEISEKSEIFDDQFSVERPDGSNFTLKIRSTKLEDSAMYFCASSENRPNTEAFFGQGTRLTVV.

Comments on this clone: Other DNA sequences in this specimen translate into the identical CDR3. The J gene is TRBJ2-3, the V gene TRBV3-1 (or the pseudogene TRBV3-2); D is possibly TRBD1 (6 bases). The V gene lost 2 bases and the J gene lost 3 bases, with 6 bases spanning the gap. The V gene's germline CDR1 is LGHDT and CDR2 YNNKEL (reference sequence). The CDR3 runs to 13 residues. This CDR3 is CASSQRGTDTQYF. The CDR3 DNA follows: TGTGCCAGCAGCCAAAGGGGGACAGATACGCAGTATTTT.

The chain combines TRBV6-1 with TRBJ1-5, with D perhaps TRBD1 (5 bases). The CDR3 consists of 14 residues. V lost 0 bases and J lost 6, with 9 bases in between. Germline V CDR1 and CDR2: MNHNS, SASEGT. The CDR3 is CASSEAWRGQPQHF. CDR3 nucleotide sequence: TGTGCCAGCAGTGAAGCGTGGAGGGGTCAGCCCCAGCATTTT.

This clone was found a few times. V gene TRBV5-6 combines with J gene TRBJ2-2; D is uncertain. CDR1 and CDR2 from the germline V gene are SGHDT and YYEEEE. Trimming cost V 3 bases and J 0 bases, with 9 bases left between them. This CDR3 is built from 15 residues. CDR3 sequence (DNA): TGTGCCAGCAGCTCCCCGAGAGCGAACACCGGGGAGCTGTTTTTT. This encodes CASSSPRANTGELFF.

DNA of the CDR3: TGTGCCAGCAGTGAAGTACCCGGGGGGCGCGAGGGCTACACCTTC. It is translated as CASSEVPGGREGYTF. The genes are TRBV6-1 and TRBJ1-2; D is possibly TRBD1 (6 bases). The germline V and J ends were trimmed by 1 base and 8 bases, with 17 bases remaining between them. The CDR3 is 15 amino acids. Looked up from germline, CDR1 is MNHNS and CDR2 is SASEGT.

This chain joins TRBV5-4 and TRBJ1-2; D is undetermined. V was pared by 4 bases and J by 4 bases, with 8 bases between. In germline, CDR1 is SGHNT, CDR2 YYREEE (reference sequence). The CDR3 consists of 12 residues. This CDR3 is CASSLDFYGYTF. In nucleotides, the CDR3 is TGTGCCAGCAGCCTTGACTTCTATGGCTACACCTTC.

CDR3 region: CASSSSSGAYQETQYF. CDR3 nucleotide sequence: TGTGCCAGCAGCAGTTCTAGCGGAGCCTACCAAGAGACCCAGTACTTC. This chain uses TRBV5-6 with TRBJ2-5; 7 bases line up with TRBD2. CDR1 is SGHDT, CDR2 YYEEEE, per germline. CDR3 length equals 16 residues. V lost 4 bases to trimming and J lost 0 bases; unmatched junction nucleotides: 9.

This chain joins TRBV6-1 and TRBJ2-7; D is possibly TRBD1 (5 bases). Germline V gene sequence: CDR1 MNHNS, CDR2 SASEGT. CDR3 length equals 16 residues. Between the trimmed V and J ends, which lost 0 bases and 2 bases, there was a span of 14 bases. The CDR3 protein is CASSEARVDSAYEQYF. The CDR3 nucleotides read TGTGCCAGCAGTGAAGCCCGGGTCGACAGCGCCTACGAGCAGTACTTC.

This chain joins TRBV10-1 and TRBJ2-1; D perhaps matches TRBD2 (5 bases). Looked up from germline, CDR1 is WNHNN and CDR2 is SYGVQD (reference sequence). This CDR3 spans 16 amino acids. V lost 6 bases and J lost 0, with 15 bases in between. The CDR3 nucleotides read TGCGCCAGCAGCGGTTCCGGGAAGAGCTCCTACAATGAGCAGTTCTTC. Protein: CASSGSGKSSYNEQFF.

The gene calls are TRBV18 and TRBJ2-3; D is undetermined. The V and J ends lost 4 bases and 1 base respectively, with 6 bases between them. CDR1 and CDR2 from the germline V gene are KGHSH and LQKENI. The length of the CDR3 is 13 residues. For the CDR3, the DNA is TGTGCCAGCTCACATACAGGCACAGATACGCAGTATTTT. Translation gives CASSHTGTDTQYF.

The rearrangement joins TRBV28 to TRBJ2-5, with D perhaps matching TRBD1 (6 bases). In germline, CDR1 is MDHEN, CDR2 SYDVKM. This CDR3 has 16 amino acids. V lost 6 bases and J 3 bases, leaving 20 bases between the germline ends. The CDR3 spells CASRTNRDGQKETQYF. In DNA, the CDR3 is TGTGCCAGCAGGACGAATAGAGACGGACAGAAAGAGACCCAGTACTTC.

V usage is TRBV9 and J usage is TRBJ1-2; D call uncertain. CDR3 length: 16 amino acids. V was trimmed by 0 bases and J by 0 bases, leaving 12 bases between them. Germline lookup yields CDR1 SGDLS and CDR2 YYNGEE. The CDR3 nucleotides are TGTGCCAGCAGCGTAGCTCCCGGACTTTCTAACTATGGCTACACCTTC. Its translation is CASSVAPGLSNYGYTF.

V is TRBV19 and J is TRBJ1-1, with 8 bases that match TRBD1. The CDR3 loop spans 16 amino acids. With V trimmed by 6 bases and J by 0 bases, 9 bases remained unmatched. From germline, CDR1 is LNHDA and CDR2 SQIVND (reference sequence). CDR3 bases: TGTGCCAGTAGCATCCTCACGGGACAGGTGAACACTGAAGCTTTCTTT. It codes for CASSILTGQVNTEAFF.

The chain has TRBV28 and TRBJ1-2; TRBD1 matches at 8 bases. The CDR3 has 13 residues. The germline CDR1 and CDR2 sequences are MDHEN and SYDVKM. The trim removed 5 bases at V and 6 bases at J, leaving 5 bases unmatched. CDR3 sequence: CASSEDRVDGYTF. DNA of the CDR3: TGTGCCAGCAGTGAGGACAGGGTGGATGGCTACACCTTC.

J is TRBJ2-3 and V is TRBV19, with 8 nucleotides matching TRBD2. V was clipped by 6 bases and J by 3 bases; unmatched bases: 5. This CDR3 is built from 14 residues. The germline gives CDR1 LNHDA, CDR2 SQIVND (reference sequence). CDR3 bases: TGTGCCAGTAGGACCGGGGGGGGTACAGATACGCAGTATTTT. Protein product: CASRTGGGTDTQYF.

CDR3 coding DNA: TGTGCCAGCAGCCAACGTAATAGCGGGAGTGCCCAGTACTTC. Amino acid sequence: CASSQRNSGSAQYF. The rearrangement links TRBV3-1 (or the pseudogene TRBV3-2) to TRBJ2-5; 9 nucleotides agree with TRBD2. CDR3 length: 14 amino acids. The germline CDR1 and CDR2 sequences are LGHDT and YNNKEL (reference sequence). V lost 2 bases to trimming and J lost 9 bases; unmatched junction nucleotides: 7.

In its sample, this clone was seen once. The genes are TRBV7-3 and TRBJ1-6, with 7 bases aligning to TRBD1. V was pared by 8 bases and J by 7 bases, with 8 bases of the junction left unmatched. The CDR3 is 14 residues long. The germline V gene has CDR1 SGHTA and CDR2 FQGTGA. The chain's CDR3 is CASGQIQGNSPLHF. CDR3 sequence (DNA): TGTGCCAGCGGACAAATACAGGGGAATTCACCCCTCCACTTT.

The genes are TRBV10-3 and TRBJ2-1, with 7 bases lining up with TRBD1. The CDR3 has 14 residues. Germline CDR1 is ENHRY and CDR2 is SYGVKD. Unmatched junction bases numbered 12, after V lost 7 bases and J lost 9 bases. CDR3 sequence reads: CAIKTGTALGEQFF. The CDR3 region has the DNA TGTGCCATCAAAACCGGGACAGCGTTGGGTGAGCAGTTCTTC.

V usage is TRBV12-3 or TRBV12-4 and J usage is TRBJ2-2; D remains unclear. V shed 5 bases and J shed 4 bases, with 5 bases lying between them. The CDR3 totals 12 residues. CDR3: CASSTSTGELFF. The CDR3, as DNA: TGTGCCAGCAGTACAAGCACCGGGGAGCTGTTTTTT.

The chain combines TRBV9 with TRBJ1-6, with 7 positions matching TRBD1. The length of the CDR3 is 14 residues. The ends lost 3 bases at V and 7 bases at J; junction bases unmatched: 4. Germline CDR1 SGDLS, CDR2 YYNGEE. The CDR3 loop is CASSGGQVNSPLHF. The CDR3 bases are TGTGCCAGCAGCGGAGGACAGGTAAATTCACCCCTCCACTTT. Full variable domain (remainder filled in from reference TRBV9 and TRBJ1-6): DSGVTQTPKHLITATGQRVTLRCSPRSGDLSVYWYQQSLDQGLQFLIQYYNGEERAKGNILERFSAQQFPDLHSELNLSSLELGDSALYFCASSGGQVNSPLHFGNGTRLTVT.

This rearrangement joins TRBV11-2 to TRBJ2-6; D is possibly TRBD1 (5 bases). Deletions cut 5 bases from V and 0 bases from J, with 14 bases between. The germline gives CDR1 SGHAT, CDR2 FQNNGV. The CDR3 runs 17 residues. CDR3 in amino acids: CASSLGAGPSGANVLTF. The CDR3 DNA sequence: TGTGCCAGCAGCCTTGGGGCAGGACCCTCTGGGGCCAACGTCCTGACTTTC. The complete variable domain, with remaining parts taken from reference TRBV11-2 and TRBJ2-6, reads EAGVAQSPRYKIIEKRQSVAFWCNPISGHATLYWYQQILGQGPKLLIQFQNNGVVDDSQLPKDRFSAERLKGVDSTLKIQPAKLEDSAVYLCASSLGAGPSGANVLTFGAGSRLTVL.

The rearrangement joins TRBV18 to TRBJ2-5; the D gene is possibly TRBD2 (6 bases). The CDR3 extends over 14 amino acids. The germline V gene encodes CDR1 KGHSH and CDR2 LQKENI. Deletions cut 8 bases from V and 5 bases from J, with 18 bases between. The CDR3 DNA follows: TGTGCCAGCCTCCCAGCCGGGACTCTGGAGACCCAGTACTTC. This translates into CASLPAGTLETQYF.

The chain links TRBV5-1 to TRBJ2-3, with TRBD1 identical over 8 bases. CDR3 length: 13 amino acids. The V gene end was trimmed by 5 bases and the J gene end by 5 bases; junction bases not matched to a gene: 4. Germline V gives CDR1 SGHRS, CDR2 YFSETQ. CDR3 amino acids: CASRGQVGDTQYF. The CDR3 DNA is TGCGCCAGCAGGGGACAGGTCGGAGATACGCAGTATTTT.

This clone was seen once. J is TRBJ2-3 and V is TRBV30, with 13 positions matching TRBD2. The CDR3 extends over 16 amino acids. Germline CDR1 reads GTSNPN; CDR2 reads SVGIG (reference sequence). J was trimmed by 7 bases and V by 0 bases; bases with no gene match: 7. CDR3: CAWSVSLAGGLYTQYF. The CDR3 nucleotides are TGTGCCTGGAGTGTATCACTAGCGGGGGGGCTATATACGCAGTATTTT.

The chain combines TRBV19 with TRBJ2-4; 10 positions match TRBD2. The V and J ends lost 1 base and 0 bases, in that order; junction bases with no gene match: 6. Germline-derived CDR1 and CDR2 are LNHDA and SQIVND (reference sequence). The CDR3 covers 18 residues. The CDR3 loop is CASSIVVAGGVAKNIQYF. CDR3 nucleotides: TGTGCCAGTAGTATAGTGGTAGCGGGGGGAGTAGCCAAAAACATTCAGTACTTC.